These 2 T cell receptor beta chains share one sample of origin, sequenced in a study of blood T cell repertoires in COVID-19. Clones were read by immunoSEQ multiplex PCR, and TCRdb kept only the in-frame ones, dropping some. In the table there are 250,000 or so clones, around 86% of which are singletons. Sequenced input: peripheral blood. Receptor source: a man older than 75 with acute or convalescent COVID-19.

The chain joins TRBV23-1 to TRBJ1-2; D is ambiguous. TRBV23-1 is designated an ORF whose function remains uncertain. V lost 1 base and J 7 bases, leaving 7 bases between the germline ends. This CDR3 is built from 12 residues. The CDR3 protein is CASSQYSPGYTF. The CDR3 region has the DNA TGCGCCAGCAGTCAATACTCTCCTGGCTACACCTTC.

The chain links TRBV7-2 to TRBJ2-7; 7 nucleotides align to TRBD1. The CDR3 covers 14 residues. Germline trimming cut 4 bases from V and 0 bases from J; bases unmatched to any gene: 3. Germline CDR1 is SGHTA and CDR2 is FQGNSA. This CDR3 reads CASSWGQYSYEQYF. The CDR3 coding sequence is TGTGCCAGCAGCTGGGGACAGTACTCCTACGAGCAGTACTTC.